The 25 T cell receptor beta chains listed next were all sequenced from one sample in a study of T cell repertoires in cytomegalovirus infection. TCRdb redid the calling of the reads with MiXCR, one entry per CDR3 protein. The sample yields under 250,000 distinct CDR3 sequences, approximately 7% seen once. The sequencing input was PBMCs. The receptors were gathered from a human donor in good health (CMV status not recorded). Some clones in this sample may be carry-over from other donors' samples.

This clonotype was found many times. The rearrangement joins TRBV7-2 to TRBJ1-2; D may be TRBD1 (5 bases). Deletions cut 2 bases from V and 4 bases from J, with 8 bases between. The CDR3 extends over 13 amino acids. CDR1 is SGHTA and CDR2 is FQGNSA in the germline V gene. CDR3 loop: CASSLPGTYGYTF. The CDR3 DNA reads TGTGCCAGCAGCTTACCAGGGACCTATGGCTACACCTTC.

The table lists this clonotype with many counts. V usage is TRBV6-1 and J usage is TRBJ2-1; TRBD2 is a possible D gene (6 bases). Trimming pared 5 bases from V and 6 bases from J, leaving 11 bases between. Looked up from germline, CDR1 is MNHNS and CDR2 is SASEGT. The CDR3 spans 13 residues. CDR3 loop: CASSPTSSNEQFF. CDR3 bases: TGTGCCAGCAGTCCGACTAGTAGCAATGAGCAGTTCTTC.

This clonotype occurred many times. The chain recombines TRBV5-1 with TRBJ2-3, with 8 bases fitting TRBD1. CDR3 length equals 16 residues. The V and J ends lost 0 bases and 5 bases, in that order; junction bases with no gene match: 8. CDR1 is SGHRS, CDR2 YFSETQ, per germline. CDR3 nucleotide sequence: TGCGCCAGCAGCTTGGAAGGCAGGGGGCGCGGAGATACGCAGTATTTT. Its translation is CASSLEGRGRGDTQYF.

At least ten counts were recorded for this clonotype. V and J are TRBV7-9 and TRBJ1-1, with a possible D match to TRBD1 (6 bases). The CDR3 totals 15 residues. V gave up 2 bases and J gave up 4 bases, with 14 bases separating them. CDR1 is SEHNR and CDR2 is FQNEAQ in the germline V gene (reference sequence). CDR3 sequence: CASSLKPGVGTEAFF. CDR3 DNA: TGTGCCAGCAGCTTAAAACCAGGGGTTGGCACTGAAGCTTTCTTT.

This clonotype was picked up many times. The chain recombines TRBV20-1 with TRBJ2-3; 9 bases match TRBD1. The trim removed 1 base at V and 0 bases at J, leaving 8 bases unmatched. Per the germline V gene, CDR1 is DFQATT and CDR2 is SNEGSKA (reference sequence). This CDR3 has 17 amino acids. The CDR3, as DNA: TGCAGTGCTAGAGGAATGGGACAGGGTACGAGCACAGATACGCAGTATTTT. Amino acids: CSARGMGQGTSTDTQYF.

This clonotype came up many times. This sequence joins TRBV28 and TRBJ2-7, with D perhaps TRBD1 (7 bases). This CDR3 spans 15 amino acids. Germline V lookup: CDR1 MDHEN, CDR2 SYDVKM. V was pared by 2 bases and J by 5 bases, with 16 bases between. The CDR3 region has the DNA TGTGCCAGCAGTTTAGGAGGGACAGCTTTCCACGAGCAGTACTTC. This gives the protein CASSLGGTAFHEQYF. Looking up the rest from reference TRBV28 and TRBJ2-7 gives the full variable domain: DVKVTQSSRYLVKRTGEKVFLECVQDMDHENMFWYRQDPGLGLRLIYFSYDVKMKEKGDIPEGYSVSREKKERFSLILESASTNQTSMYLCASSLGGTAFHEQYFGPGTRLTVT.

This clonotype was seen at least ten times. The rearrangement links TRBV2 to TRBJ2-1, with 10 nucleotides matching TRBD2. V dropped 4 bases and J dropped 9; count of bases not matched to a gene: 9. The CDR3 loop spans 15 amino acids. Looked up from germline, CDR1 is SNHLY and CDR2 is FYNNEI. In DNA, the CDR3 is TGTGCCAGCAGTGGAGGGAGCGGGGGGGCCGGTGAGCAGTTCTTC. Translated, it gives CASSGGSGGAGEQFF.

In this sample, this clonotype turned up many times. The CDR3 sequence: CASSLGQGQDTEAFF. The CDR3 DNA follows: TGCGCCAGCAGCCTCGGACAGGGGCAAGACACTGAAGCTTTCTTT. This chain connects TRBV5-1 to TRBJ1-1, with TRBD1 matching 9 bases. This CDR3 is 15 amino acids long. V gave up 4 bases and J gave up 3 bases; unmatched junction bases: 7. Looked up from germline, CDR1 is SGHRS and CDR2 is YFSETQ. Using reference TRBV5-1 and TRBJ1-1 for the parts outside the CDR3, the full variable domain is KAGVTQTPRYLIKTRGQQVTLSCSPISGHRSVSWYQQTPGQGLQFLFEYFSETQRNKGNFPGRFSGRQFSNSRSEMNVSTLELGDSALYLCASSLGQGQDTEAFFGQGTRLTVV.

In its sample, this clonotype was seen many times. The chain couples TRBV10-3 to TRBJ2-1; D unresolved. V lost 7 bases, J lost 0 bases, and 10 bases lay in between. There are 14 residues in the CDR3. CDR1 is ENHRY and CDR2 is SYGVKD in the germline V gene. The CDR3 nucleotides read TGTGCCATCAACGCGGATAGCTCCTACAATGAGCAGTTCTTC. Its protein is CAINADSSYNEQFF.

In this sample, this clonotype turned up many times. CDR3 region: CASIGGASTETQYF. Written as DNA, the CDR3 is TGCGCCAGCATCGGGGGGGCCAGCACGGAGACCCAGTACTTC. The chain links TRBV5-1 to TRBJ2-5, with TRBD2 matching over 8 bases. Germline lookup yields CDR1 SGHRS and CDR2 YFSETQ. CDR3 length: 14 residues. J was trimmed by 5 bases and V by 6 bases; bases with no gene match: 9.

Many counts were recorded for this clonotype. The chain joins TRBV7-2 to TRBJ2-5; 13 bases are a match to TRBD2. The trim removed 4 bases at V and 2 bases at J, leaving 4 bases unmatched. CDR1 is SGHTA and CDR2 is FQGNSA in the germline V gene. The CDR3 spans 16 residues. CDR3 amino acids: CASSSQLAGGQETQYF. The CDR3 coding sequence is TGTGCCAGCAGCTCCCAACTAGCGGGGGGGCAAGAGACCCAGTACTTC.

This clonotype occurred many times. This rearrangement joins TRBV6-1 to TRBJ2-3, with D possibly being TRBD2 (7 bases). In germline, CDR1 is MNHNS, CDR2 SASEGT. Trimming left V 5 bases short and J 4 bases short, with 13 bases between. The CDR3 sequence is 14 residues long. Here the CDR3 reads CASSRGAQADTQYF. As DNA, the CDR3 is TGTGCCAGCAGTCGGGGGGCCCAGGCAGATACGCAGTATTTT.

In DNA form, the CDR3 reads TGTGCCAGCAGTGAGTCTTCCTCCACAGAGACCCAGTACTTC. It is translated as CASSESSSTETQYF. The chain combines TRBV25-1 with TRBJ2-5, with no clear D. The V end lost 3 bases, the J end lost 4 bases, and 12 bases lay between the germline ends. Germline V lookup: CDR1 MGHDK, CDR2 SYGVNS. The CDR3 is 14 amino acids.

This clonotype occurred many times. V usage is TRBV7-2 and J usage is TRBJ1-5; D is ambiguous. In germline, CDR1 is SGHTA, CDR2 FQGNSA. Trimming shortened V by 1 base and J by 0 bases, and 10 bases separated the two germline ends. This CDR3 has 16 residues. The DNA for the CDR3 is TGTGCCAGCAGCTTAGGCGGCAGGCCTAGCAATCAGCCCCAGCATTTT. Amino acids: CASSLGGRPSNQPQHF.

CDR3 in amino acids: CASSILRLGETQYF. The CDR3 nucleotides are TGCGCCAGCAGCATCCTCAGACTAGGGGAGACCCAGTACTTC. The chain has TRBV5-1 and TRBJ2-5; tentatively, D is TRBD2 (6 bases). Trimming cost V 4 bases and J 5 bases, with 15 bases left between them. From germline, CDR1 is SGHRS and CDR2 YFSETQ. The CDR3 sequence is 14 residues long.

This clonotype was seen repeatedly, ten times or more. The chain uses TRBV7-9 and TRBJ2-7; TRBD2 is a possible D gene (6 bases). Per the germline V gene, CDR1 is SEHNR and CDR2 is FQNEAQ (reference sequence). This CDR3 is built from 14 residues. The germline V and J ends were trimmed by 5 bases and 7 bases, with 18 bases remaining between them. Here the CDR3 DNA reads TGTGCCAGCAGCAACCCCCGGGACTCCTCGGAGCAGTACTTC. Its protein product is CASSNPRDSSEQYF.

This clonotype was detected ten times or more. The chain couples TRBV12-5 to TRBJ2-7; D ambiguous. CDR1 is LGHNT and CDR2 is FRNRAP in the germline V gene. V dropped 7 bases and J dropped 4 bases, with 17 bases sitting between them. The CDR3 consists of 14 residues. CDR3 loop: CASAVGGPRYEQYF. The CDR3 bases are TGTGCTAGTGCCGTTGGCGGACCGCGGTACGAGCAGTACTTC.

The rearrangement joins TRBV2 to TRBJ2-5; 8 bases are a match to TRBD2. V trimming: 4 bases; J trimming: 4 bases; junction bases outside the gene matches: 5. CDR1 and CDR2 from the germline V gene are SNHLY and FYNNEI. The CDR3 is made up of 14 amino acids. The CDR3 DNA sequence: TGTGCCAGCAGTGCGTCGGCGGGGGGAGAGACCCAGTACTTC. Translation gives CASSASAGGETQYF.

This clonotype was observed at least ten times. CDR3 residues: CASSSDYGYTF. DNA for the CDR3: TGTGCCAGCAGTTCGGACTATGGCTACACCTTC. The chain is built from TRBV6-2 or TRBV6-3 and TRBJ1-2; D gene ambiguous. The CDR3 contains 11 residues. V shed 4 bases and J shed 3 bases, with 3 bases lying between them. Germline CDR1 is MNHEY and CDR2 is SVGEGT.

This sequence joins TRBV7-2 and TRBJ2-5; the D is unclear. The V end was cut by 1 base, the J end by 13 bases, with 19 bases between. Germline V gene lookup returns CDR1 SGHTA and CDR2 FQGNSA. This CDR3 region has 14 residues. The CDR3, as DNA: TGTGCCAGCAGCTTAGGTGAAATATACCGGCTCCTGTACTTC. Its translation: CASSLGEIYRLLYF.

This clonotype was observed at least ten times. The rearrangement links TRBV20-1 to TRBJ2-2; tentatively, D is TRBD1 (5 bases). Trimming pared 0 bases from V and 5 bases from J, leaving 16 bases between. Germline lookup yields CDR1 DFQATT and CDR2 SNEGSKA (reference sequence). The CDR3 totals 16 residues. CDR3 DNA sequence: TGCAGTGCTAGAGATCCCCAGGGTCTGCTTACCGGGGAGCTGTTTTTT. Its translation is CSARDPQGLLTGELFF.

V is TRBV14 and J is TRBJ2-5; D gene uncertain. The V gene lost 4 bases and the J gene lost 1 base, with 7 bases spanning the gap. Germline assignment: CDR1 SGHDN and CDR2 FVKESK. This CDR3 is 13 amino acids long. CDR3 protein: CASSPQPQETQYF. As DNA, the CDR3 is TGTGCCAGCAGCCCACAGCCCCAAGAGACCCAGTACTTC.

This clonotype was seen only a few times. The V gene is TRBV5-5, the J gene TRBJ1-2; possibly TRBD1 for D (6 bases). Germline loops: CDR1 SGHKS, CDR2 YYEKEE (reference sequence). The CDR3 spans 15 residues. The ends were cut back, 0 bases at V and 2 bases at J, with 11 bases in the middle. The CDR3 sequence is CASSLVADSNYGYTF. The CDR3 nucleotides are TGTGCCAGCAGCTTGGTCGCGGACAGCAACTATGGCTACACCTTC.

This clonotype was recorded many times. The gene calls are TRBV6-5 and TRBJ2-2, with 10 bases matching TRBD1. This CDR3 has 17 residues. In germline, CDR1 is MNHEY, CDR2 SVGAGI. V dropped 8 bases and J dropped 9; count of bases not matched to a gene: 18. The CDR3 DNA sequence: TGTGCCAGCTCCTCCCTCCCAAAACCGGGACAGGGGAGGGAGCTGTTTTTT. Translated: CASSSLPKPGQGRELFF.

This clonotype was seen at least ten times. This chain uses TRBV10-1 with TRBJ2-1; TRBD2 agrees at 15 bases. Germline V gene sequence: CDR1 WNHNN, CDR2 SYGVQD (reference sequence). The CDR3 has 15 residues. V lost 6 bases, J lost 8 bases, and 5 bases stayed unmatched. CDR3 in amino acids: CASSPGTSGGHEQFF. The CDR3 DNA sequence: TGCGCCAGCAGCCCAGGGACTAGCGGGGGGCATGAGCAGTTCTTC.